The 27 T cell receptor beta chains in this list originate from one sample, sequenced in a study of blood T cell repertoires in COVID-19. Method: immunoSEQ multiplex PCR; TCRdb's copy keeps in-frame clones and lacks some. The sample carries 140,000 to 150,000 clones, approximately 85% recorded once. Sequenced input: peripheral blood. Receptors were obtained from a woman between 55 and 75 years old with COVID-19, enrolled during active disease.

This clone was seen ten or more times. The chain employs TRBV27 and TRBJ2-3, with 8 bases that match TRBD2. Germline CDR1 is MNHEY and CDR2 is SMNVEV (reference sequence). The V gene end was trimmed by 6 bases and the J gene end by 8 bases; junction bases not matched to a gene: 16. The CDR3 spans 16 residues. The CDR3 coding sequence is TGTGCCAGCAGAAAGAGCCCGGGACTAGGGATGGGTACGCAGTATTTT. This gives the protein CASRKSPGLGMGTQYF.

The rearrangement joins TRBV4-1 to TRBJ1-4, with 7 bases fitting TRBD1. CDR1 is MGHRA, CDR2 YSYEKL, per germline. The CDR3 contains 16 residues. With V trimmed by 3 bases and J by 6 bases, 10 bases remained unmatched. CDR3 residues: CASSQFTGDSDEKLFF. In DNA, the CDR3 is TGCGCCAGCAGCCAGTTCACAGGGGACTCTGATGAAAAACTGTTTTTT.

The gene calls are TRBV6-5 and TRBJ1-1; 9 nucleotides align to TRBD1. V dropped 9 bases and J dropped 5; count of bases not matched to a gene: 7. Germline-derived CDR1 and CDR2 are MNHEY and SVGAGI. This CDR3 region has 13 residues. The DNA of the CDR3 is TGTGCCAGTCAAGGGACAGGGAAGACTGAAGCTTTCTTT. It codes for CASQGTGKTEAFF.

The rearrangement joins TRBV4-1 to TRBJ2-2; 9 positions agree with TRBD2. CDR1 and CDR2 (germline): MGHRA, YSYEKL. Unmatched junction bases numbered 12, after V lost 1 base and J lost 6 bases. CDR3 length: 18 amino acids. CDR3 amino acids: CASSQVIVSGGMAGELFF. The DNA for the CDR3 is TGCGCCAGCAGCCAAGTTATTGTTAGCGGGGGTATGGCCGGGGAGCTGTTTTTT.

The chain is built from TRBV5-1 and TRBJ2-3, with 10 bases matching TRBD1. The length of the CDR3 is 15 residues. Losses at the gene ends were 3 bases for V and 4 bases for J; bases not matched to a gene: 5. Germline V gene sequence: CDR1 SGHRS, CDR2 YFSETQ. CDR3 DNA: TGCGCCAGCAGCTGGGGACAGGGGCTGGCAGATACGCAGTATTTT. As protein: CASSWGQGLADTQYF.

The chain uses TRBV10-3 and TRBJ1-2; 9 bases map to TRBD1. Trimming at V came to 7 bases and at J to 9 bases, leaving 6 bases not matched to a gene. The CDR3 runs 12 residues. Germline V gives CDR1 ENHRY, CDR2 SYGVKD. The CDR3 loop is CAITFGQGSYTF. CDR3 DNA: TGTGCCATCACCTTCGGACAGGGGAGCTACACCTTC.

V usage is TRBV28 and J usage is TRBJ1-1; D gene uncertain. Trimming removed 4 bases at V and 0 bases at J, with 12 bases between. Germline CDR1 reads MDHEN; CDR2 reads SYDVKM. CDR3 size: 15 residues. CDR3 sequence (DNA): TGTGCCAGCAGTTCCCTGGGAGGAGTGAACACTGAAGCTTTCTTT. Amino acids: CASSSLGGVNTEAFF. Together with reference TRBV28 and TRBJ1-1, the CDR3 gives the full variable domain: DVKVTQSSRYLVKRTGEKVFLECVQDMDHENMFWYRQDPGLGLRLIYFSYDVKMKEKGDIPEGYSVSREKKERFSLILESASTNQTSMYLCASSSLGGVNTEAFFGQGTRLTVV.

There are a few counts of this clone. The CDR3 loop reads CASRPRGLNTIYF. The CDR3 nucleotides are TGTGCCAGCAGACCCCGCGGGCTAAACACCATATATTTT. The rearrangement links TRBV27 to TRBJ1-3; D gene ambiguous. Germline V lookup: CDR1 MNHEY, CDR2 SMNVEV (reference sequence). V was shortened by 6 bases and J by 6 bases, with 12 bases between the two germline ends. The CDR3 covers 13 residues.

The rearrangement uses TRBV5-1 and TRBJ2-7, with 7 positions matching TRBD1. Germline V gene lookup returns CDR1 SGHRS and CDR2 YFSETQ. The CDR3 is made up of 15 amino acids. Unmatched junction bases numbered 10, after V lost 2 bases and J lost 5 bases. The chain's CDR3 is CASSFPPGGDDEQYF. For the CDR3, the DNA is TGCGCCAGCAGCTTCCCCCCAGGGGGTGACGACGAGCAGTACTTC. Combining the CDR3 with reference TRBV5-1 and TRBJ2-7 gives the whole variable domain KAGVTQTPRYLIKTRGQQVTLSCSPISGHRSVSWYQQTPGQGLQFLFEYFSETQRNKGNFPGRFSGRQFSNSRSEMNVSTLELGDSALYLCASSFPPGGDDEQYFGPGTRLTVT.

The chain is built from TRBV19 and TRBJ1-6, with a tentative D call TRBD1 (6 bases). V lost 4 bases and J lost 7, with 8 bases in between. This CDR3 region has 13 residues. Germline CDR1 and CDR2: LNHDA and SQIVND (reference sequence). CDR3 in amino acids: CASSTQGNSPLHF. DNA for the CDR3: TGTGCCAGTAGTACACAGGGAAATTCACCCCTCCACTTT.

The J gene is TRBJ1-2, the V gene TRBV19, with TRBD1 matching 7 bases. The V and J ends lost 3 bases and 6 bases, in that order; junction bases with no gene match: 7. The CDR3 runs 14 residues. CDR1 is LNHDA and CDR2 is SQIVND in the germline V gene (reference sequence). The CDR3: CASSISTGNNGYTF. The CDR3 nucleotides are TGTGCCAGTAGTATCTCGACAGGGAATAATGGCTACACCTTC.

With regard to this clone: The sample holds other DNA sequences that translate to the same CDR3. The chain couples TRBV5-5 to TRBJ2-7; 11 bases map to TRBD2. The CDR3 runs to 14 residues. Germline values: CDR1 SGHKS, CDR2 YYEKEE (reference sequence). Trimming took 4 bases from V and 5 from J; bases not matched to a gene: 5. The CDR3 nucleotides read TGTGCCAGCAGCGTTGGACTAGCGGGCAACGAGCAGTACTTC. As protein: CASSVGLAGNEQYF. The full variable domain, rest sourced from reference TRBV5-5 and TRBJ2-7, is DAGVTQSPTHLIKTRGQQVTLRCSPISGHKSVSWYQQVLGQGPQFIFQYYEKEERGRGNFPDRFSARQFPNYSSELNVNALLLGDSALYLCASSVGLAGNEQYFGPGTRLTVT.

The chain uses TRBV7-9 and TRBJ1-4; D might be TRBD1 (5 bases). The CDR3 is 15 residues long. The V end was cut by 1 base, the J end by 8 bases, with 14 bases between. Germline CDR1 reads SEHNR; CDR2 reads FQNEAQ (reference sequence). CDR3 DNA sequence: TGTGCCAGCAGCTTAGTAGGAGGGGCGGAGGAAAAACTGTTTTTT. Translation: CASSLVGGAEEKLFF.

In nucleotides, the CDR3 is TGCGCCAGCAGTAGGGACAGGGGGTCCACTGAAGCTTTCTTT. Amino acids: CASSRDRGSTEAFF. The V gene is TRBV5-1, the J gene TRBJ1-1; 11 bases agree with TRBD1. This CDR3 has 14 amino acids. CDR1 and CDR2 (germline): SGHRS, YFSETQ. The V gene end was trimmed by 5 bases and the J gene end by 4 bases; junction bases not matched to a gene: 4.

This chain joins TRBV30 and TRBJ1-4, with D perhaps TRBD1 (5 bases). From germline, CDR1 is GTSNPN and CDR2 SVGIG (reference sequence). Deletions cut 6 bases from V and 2 bases from J, with 10 bases between. There are 13 residues in the CDR3. CDR3 DNA: TGTGCCTGTCAGGGTACGACTAATGAAAAACTGTTTTTT. Residues: CACQGTTNEKLFF.

This rearrangement joins TRBV5-6 to TRBJ2-7, with TRBD1 matching over 10 bases. Trimming at V came to 0 bases and at J to 5 bases, leaving 5 bases not matched to a gene. CDR1 and CDR2 from the germline V gene are SGHDT and YYEEEE. The CDR3 is 15 residues long. The CDR3 reads CASSLGDRGFDEQYF. CDR3 DNA sequence: TGTGCCAGCAGCTTGGGGGACAGGGGTTTCGACGAGCAGTACTTC.

The chain employs TRBV7-2 and TRBJ2-5, with D possibly being TRBD1 (7 bases). V lost 1 base, J lost 5 bases, and 17 bases lay in between. Germline V gene sequence: CDR1 SGHTA, CDR2 FQGNSA. The length of the CDR3 is 16 residues. In DNA, the CDR3 is TGTGCCAGCAGCTTAGGGGCAGGGGGTGGAGGGGAGACCCAGTACTTC. This translates into CASSLGAGGGGETQYF.

The chain uses TRBV15 and TRBJ2-3; D remains ambiguous. The V gene's germline CDR1 is LNHNV and CDR2 YYDKDF (reference sequence). This CDR3 comprises 13 residues. The V gene lost 0 bases and the J gene lost 5 bases, with 6 bases spanning the gap. The CDR3 spells CATSREQQDTQYF. The CDR3 DNA reads TGTGCCACCAGCAGAGAACAGCAAGATACGCAGTATTTT.

The chain couples TRBV5-8 to TRBJ1-4, with a tentative D call TRBD1 (5 bases). There are 16 residues in the CDR3. Germline V gene sequence: CDR1 SGHTS, CDR2 YDEGEE. V shed 3 bases and J shed 0 bases, with 12 bases lying between them. CDR3: CASSYRGDSTNEKLFF. For the CDR3, the DNA is TGTGCCAGCAGCTATCGCGGGGACTCAACTAATGAAAAACTGTTTTTT. The full variable domain, completed using reference TRBV5-8 and TRBJ1-4, is EAGVTQSPTHLIKTRGQQATLRCSPISGHTSVYWYQQALGLGLQFLLWYDEGEERNRGNFPPRFSGRQFPNYSSELNVNALELEDSALYLCASSYRGDSTNEKLFFGSGTQLSVL.

V is TRBV6-5 and J is TRBJ1-2; 8 positions match TRBD1. The V segment lost 8 bases and the J segment 2 bases; nucleotides outside the gene matches: 4. From germline, CDR1 is MNHEY and CDR2 SVGAGI. This CDR3 has 13 amino acids. The CDR3 DNA reads as TGTGCCAGCGACCGACAGGGGAACTATGGCTACACCTTC. Translating gives CASDRQGNYGYTF.

This chain joins TRBV2 and TRBJ2-1, with TRBD1 matching over 8 bases. V lost 5 bases, J lost 9 bases, and 3 bases stayed unmatched. The CDR3 sequence is 12 residues long. Germline V lookup: CDR1 SNHLY, CDR2 FYNNEI. The CDR3 nucleotides are TGTGCCAGCAGTCCAACAGGGGGTGAGCAGTTCTTC. Translating gives CASSPTGGEQFF.

The V gene is TRBV6-1, the J gene TRBJ1-5; D remains unclear. V lost 2 bases to trimming and J lost 4 bases, with 12 bases between them. Germline loops: CDR1 MNHNS, CDR2 SASEGT. The CDR3 loop spans 15 amino acids. CDR3 nucleotides: TGTGCCAGCAGTGAATTCCTCGAGACAAATCAGCCCCAGCATTTT. Translation gives CASSEFLETNQPQHF.

The CDR3 nucleotides are TGTGCCAGCAGCGAACAGGGGACGGGGTATGGCTACACCTTC. Protein: CASSEQGTGYGYTF. The chain recombines TRBV9 with TRBJ1-2; the match to TRBD1 covers 7 bases. Germline CDR1 and CDR2: SGDLS and YYNGEE. The J segment lost 5 bases and the V segment lost 3 bases, leaving 7 bases of the junction unmatched. The CDR3 length is 14 residues.

This chain connects TRBV18 to TRBJ2-1, with 9 positions matching TRBD1. CDR3 length: 15 residues. J lost 7 bases, V lost 3 bases, and 7 bases had no gene match. Germline V gene lookup returns CDR1 KGHSH and CDR2 LQKENI. CDR3 in DNA: TGTGCCAGCTCACCCGGGACAGGGTGGATGAATGAGCAGTTCTTC. Encoded protein: CASSPGTGWMNEQFF.

This clone was seen a handful of times. This chain links TRBV4-3 with TRBJ2-3, with D hard to call. The CDR3 spans 15 residues. In germline, CDR1 is LGHNA, CDR2 YSLEER. V lost 0 bases and J lost 0, with 7 bases in between. As DNA, the CDR3 is TGCGCCAGCAGCCAAGACATTACTAGCACAGATACGCAGTATTTT. The encoded protein is CASSQDITSTDTQYF.

For this clone: Additional DNA sequences in this sample encode the identical CDR3. The J gene is TRBJ1-1, the V gene TRBV9; tentative D call: TRBD1 (6 bases). Trimming removed 0 bases from V and 1 base from J, with 10 bases in between. Looked up from germline, CDR1 is SGDLS and CDR2 is YYNGEE. The CDR3 totals 15 residues. The CDR3 DNA sequence: TGTGCCAGCAGCGTAGGAACAGGGTGGAACACTGAAGCTTTCTTT. Its translation is CASSVGTGWNTEAFF.

The chain couples TRBV27 to TRBJ2-7, with D possibly TRBD1 on 6 matching bases. The germline V gene encodes CDR1 MNHEY and CDR2 SMNVEV (reference sequence). There are 13 residues in the CDR3. Trimming shortened V by 8 bases and J by 0 bases, and 11 bases separated the two germline ends. CDR3 loop: CASRSGHSYEQYF. The CDR3 nucleotides are TGTGCCAGCCGTTCGGGACACTCCTACGAGCAGTACTTC.